This TCR beta chain was retrieved from a study of cytomegalovirus exposure and HLA in healthy donors. Regarding the study as a whole: Presence/absence analyses rested on an assumption that sequencing depth was roughly uniform across donors. The classifier reportedly diagnosed cytomegalovirus status with high sensitivity and specificity.

Of note for this clone: Its antigen remains unknown.

Trimming at V came to 1 base and at J to 6 bases, leaving 6 bases not matched to a gene. The CDR3 consists of 15 residues. Germline-derived CDR1 and CDR2 are SEHNR and FQNEAQ (reference sequence). PCR involved 60 Vbeta and 13 Jbeta primers. The protocol was immunoSEQ multiplex PCR, while the TCRdb copy is restricted to in-frame clones and leaves out a portion. Altogether around 110,000 clones are present, around 76% being singletons, with the ten largest covering 6.1%. The genes are TRBV7-9 and TRBJ1-3; 7 bases map to TRBD1. The clonotype originates from a woman in her fifties or sixties in good health and CMV-seropositive. Sequenced sample: PBMCs. The DNA for the CDR3 is TGTGCCAGCAGCTTAGGCGAGGGGGCGAAAAACACCATATATTTT. It specifies CASSLGEGAKNTIYF.